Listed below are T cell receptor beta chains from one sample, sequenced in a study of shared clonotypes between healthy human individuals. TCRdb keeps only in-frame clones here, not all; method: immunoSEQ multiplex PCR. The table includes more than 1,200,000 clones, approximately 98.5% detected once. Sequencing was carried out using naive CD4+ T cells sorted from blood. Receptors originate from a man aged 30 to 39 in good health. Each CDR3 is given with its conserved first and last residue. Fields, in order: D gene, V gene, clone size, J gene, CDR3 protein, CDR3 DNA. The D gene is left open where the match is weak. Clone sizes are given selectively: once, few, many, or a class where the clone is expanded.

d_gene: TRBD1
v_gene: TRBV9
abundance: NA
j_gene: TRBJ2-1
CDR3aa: CASSGDDRAWGNEQFF
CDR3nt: TGTGCCAGCAGCGGGGATGACAGGGCGTGGGGCAATGAGCAGTTCTTC

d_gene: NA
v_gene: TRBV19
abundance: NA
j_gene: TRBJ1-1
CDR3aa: CASSTGANTEAFF
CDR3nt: TGTGCCAGTAGTACCGGGGCGAACACTGAAGCTTTCTTT

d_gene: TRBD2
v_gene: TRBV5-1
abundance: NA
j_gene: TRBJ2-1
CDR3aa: CASQRGSGGQYNEQFF
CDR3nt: TGCGCCAGCCAACGGGGTAGCGGGGGGCAATACAATGAGCAGTTCTTC

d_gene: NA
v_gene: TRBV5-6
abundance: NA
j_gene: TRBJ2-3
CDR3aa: CASSFPTKDTQYF
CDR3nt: TGTGCCAGCAGCTTCCCCACCAAGGATACGCAGTATTTT

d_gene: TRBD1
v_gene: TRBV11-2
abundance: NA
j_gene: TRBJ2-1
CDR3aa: CASSLARGLGTSLFF
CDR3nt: TGTGCCAGCAGCTTAGCTAGGGGGCTGGGTACAAGTTTGTTCTTC

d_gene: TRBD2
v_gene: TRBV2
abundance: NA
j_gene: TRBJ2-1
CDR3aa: CASSEAGVSYNEQFF
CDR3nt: TGTGCCAGCAGCGAAGCGGGAGTCTCCTACAATGAGCAGTTCTTC

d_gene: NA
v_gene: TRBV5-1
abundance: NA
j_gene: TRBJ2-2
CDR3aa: CASSLSQGTGELFF
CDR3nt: TGCGCCAGCAGCTTGAGTCAGGGCACCGGGGAGCTGTTTTTT

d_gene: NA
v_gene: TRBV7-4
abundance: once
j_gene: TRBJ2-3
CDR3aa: CASSLVSGTQYF
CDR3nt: TGTGCCAGCAGCTTAGTCTCCGGGACCCAGTATTTT

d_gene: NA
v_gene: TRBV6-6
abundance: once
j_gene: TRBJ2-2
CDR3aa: CASSAGQFTGELFF
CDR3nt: TGTGCCAGCAGTGCTGGACAGTTCACCGGGGAGCTGTTTTTT

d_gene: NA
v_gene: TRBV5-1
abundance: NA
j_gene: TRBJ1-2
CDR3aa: CASSQDSFYGYTF
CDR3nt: TGCGCCAGCAGCCAGGACAGTTTCTATGGCTACACCTTC

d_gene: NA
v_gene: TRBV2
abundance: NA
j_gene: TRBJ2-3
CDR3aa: CASTGFHTQYF
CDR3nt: TGTGCCAGCACTGGGTTTCATACGCAGTATTTT

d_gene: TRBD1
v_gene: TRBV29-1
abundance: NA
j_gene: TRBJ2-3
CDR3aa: CSAEGTADTQYF
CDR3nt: TGCAGCGCCGAAGGGACAGCAGATACGCAGTATTTT

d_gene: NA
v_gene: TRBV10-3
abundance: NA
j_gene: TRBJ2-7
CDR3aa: CATSGGTSYEQYF
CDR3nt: TGTGCGACCTCTGGGGGGACCTCCTACGAGCAGTACTTC

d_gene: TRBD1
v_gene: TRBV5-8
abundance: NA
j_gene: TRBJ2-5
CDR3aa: CASSTNHRTGLLRSETQYF
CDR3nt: TGTGCCAGCAGCACCAACCATCGGACAGGGCTGCTAAGATCTGAGACCCAGTACTTC

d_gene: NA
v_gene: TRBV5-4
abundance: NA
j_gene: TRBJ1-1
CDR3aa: CASSSGSFGDTEAFF
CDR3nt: TGTGCCAGCAGCTCGGGGTCCTTTGGGGACACTGAAGCTTTCTTT

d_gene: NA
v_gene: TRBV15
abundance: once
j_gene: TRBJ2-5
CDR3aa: CATSSRPRGGLGTQYF
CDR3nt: TGTGCCACCAGCAGCCGCCCTAGGGGCGGGTTGGGGACCCAGTACTTC

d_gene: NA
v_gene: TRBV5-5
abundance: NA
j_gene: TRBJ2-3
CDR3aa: CASSLGGGADTQYF
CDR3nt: TGTGCCAGCAGCTTGGGCGGGGGCGCAGATACGCAGTATTTT

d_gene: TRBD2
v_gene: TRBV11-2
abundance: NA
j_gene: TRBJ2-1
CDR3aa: CASSLGGSSYNEQFF
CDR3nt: TGTGCCAGCAGCTTGGGCGGGAGCTCCTACAATGAGCAGTTCTTC

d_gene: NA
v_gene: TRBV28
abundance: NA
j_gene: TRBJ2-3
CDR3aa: CASSLYGTDTQYF
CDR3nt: TGTGCCAGCAGTTTATATGGCACAGATACGCAGTATTTT

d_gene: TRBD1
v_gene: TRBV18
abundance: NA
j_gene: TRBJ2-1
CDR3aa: CASSPRQGAGNEQFF
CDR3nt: TGTGCCAGCTCACCGAGACAGGGGGCGGGCAATGAGCAGTTCTTC

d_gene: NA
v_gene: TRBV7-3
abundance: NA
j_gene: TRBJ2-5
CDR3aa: CASGRGLKETQYF
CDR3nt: TGTGCCAGCGGCCGAGGGCTCAAGGAGACCCAGTACTTC

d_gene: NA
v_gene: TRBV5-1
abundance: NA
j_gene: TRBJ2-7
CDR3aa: CASSLGLGGISYEQYF
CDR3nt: TGCGCCAGCAGCTTGGGCCTCGGCGGGATCTCCTACGAGCAGTACTTC

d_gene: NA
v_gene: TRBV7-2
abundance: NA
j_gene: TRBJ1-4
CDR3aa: CASSLSGATNEKLFF
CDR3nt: TGTGCCAGCAGCTTATCGGGTGCAACTAATGAAAAACTGTTTTTT

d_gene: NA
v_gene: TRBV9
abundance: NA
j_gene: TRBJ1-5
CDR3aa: CASSVGGRDIQPQHF
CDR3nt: TGTGCCAGCAGCGTAGGAGGCAGGGATATTCAGCCCCAGCATTTT

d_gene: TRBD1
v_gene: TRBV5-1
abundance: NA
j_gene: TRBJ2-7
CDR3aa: CASSWTGQGRTYEQYF
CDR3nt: TGCGCCAGCAGCTGGACAGGACAGGGAAGGACCTACGAGCAGTACTTC

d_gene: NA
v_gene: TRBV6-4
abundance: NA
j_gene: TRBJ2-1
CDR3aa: CASSDSQGNHNEQFF
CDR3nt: TGTGCCAGCAGTGACTCGCAGGGGAATCACAATGAGCAGTTCTTC

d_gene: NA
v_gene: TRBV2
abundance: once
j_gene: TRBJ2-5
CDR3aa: CASSGQGNGETQYF
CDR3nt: TGTGCCAGCAGTGGGCAGGGGAACGGGGAGACCCAGTACTTC

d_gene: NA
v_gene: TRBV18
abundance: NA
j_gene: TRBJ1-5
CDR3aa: CASSPFGGIEGNQPQHF
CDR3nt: TGTGCCAGCTCACCATTTGGCGGAATTGAGGGCAATCAGCCCCAGCATTTT

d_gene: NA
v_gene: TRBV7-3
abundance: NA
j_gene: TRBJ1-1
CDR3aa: CASSLLAGRSGTEAFF
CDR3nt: TGTGCCAGCAGCTTACTGGCAGGGAGGTCCGGCACTGAAGCTTTCTTT

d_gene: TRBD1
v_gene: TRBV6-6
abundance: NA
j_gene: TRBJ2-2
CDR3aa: CASSSRTGGGGELFF
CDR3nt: TGTGCCAGCAGTTCCCGGACAGGGGGTGGCGGGGAGCTGTTTTTT

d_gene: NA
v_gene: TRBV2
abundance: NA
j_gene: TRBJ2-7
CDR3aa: CASSEVSGLVYEQYF
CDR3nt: TGTGCCAGCAGTGAAGTCTCCGGATTGGTCTACGAGCAGTACTTC

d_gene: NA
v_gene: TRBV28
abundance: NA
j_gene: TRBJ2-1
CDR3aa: CASSFPSLNEQFF
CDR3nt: TGTGCCAGCAGTTTTCCTAGCCTTAATGAGCAGTTCTTC

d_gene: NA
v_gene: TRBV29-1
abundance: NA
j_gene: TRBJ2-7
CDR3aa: CSVLGQSGPYEQYF
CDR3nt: TGCAGCGTACTCGGGCAGAGCGGACCCTACGAGCAGTACTTC

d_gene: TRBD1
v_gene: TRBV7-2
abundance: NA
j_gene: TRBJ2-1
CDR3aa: CASSSGQGWYNEQFF
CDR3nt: TGTGCCAGCAGCTCCGGACAGGGATGGTACAATGAGCAGTTCTTC

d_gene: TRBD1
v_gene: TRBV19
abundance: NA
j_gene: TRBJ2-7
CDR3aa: CASSMNWDRGYEQYF
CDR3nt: TGTGCCAGTAGTATGAACTGGGACAGAGGCTACGAGCAGTACTTC

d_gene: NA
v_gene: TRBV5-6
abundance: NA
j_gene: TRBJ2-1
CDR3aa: CASSFPPGSNEQFF
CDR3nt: TGTGCCAGCAGTTTTCCGCCTGGGTCGAATGAGCAGTTCTTC

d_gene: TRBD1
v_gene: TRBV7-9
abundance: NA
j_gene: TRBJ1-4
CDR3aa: CASSLRGPNEKLFF
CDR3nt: TGTGCCAGCAGCTTAAGGGGGCCTAATGAAAAACTGTTTTTT

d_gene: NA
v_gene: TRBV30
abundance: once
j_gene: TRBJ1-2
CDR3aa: CAWSVRQGGYGYTF
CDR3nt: TGTGCCTGGAGTGTACGCCAGGGCGGCTATGGCTACACCTTC

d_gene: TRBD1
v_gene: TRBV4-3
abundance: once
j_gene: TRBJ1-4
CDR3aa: CASSQYRGEEKLFF
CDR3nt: TGCGCCAGCAGCCAATACAGGGGTGAGGAAAAACTGTTTTTT

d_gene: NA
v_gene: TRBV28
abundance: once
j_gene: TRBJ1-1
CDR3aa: CASSLAPTNTEAFF
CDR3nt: TGTGCCAGCAGTTTAGCACCCACGAACACTGAAGCTTTCTTT

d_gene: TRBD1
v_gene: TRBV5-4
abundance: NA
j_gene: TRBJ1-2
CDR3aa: CASSRSGTGDYGYTF
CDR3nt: TGTGCCAGCAGCAGATCCGGGACAGGGGACTATGGCTACACCTTC

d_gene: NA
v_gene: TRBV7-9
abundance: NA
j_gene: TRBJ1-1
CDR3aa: CASNLAIGGSGEAFF
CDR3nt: TGTGCCAGCAACTTAGCCATAGGGGGAAGTGGTGAAGCTTTCTTT

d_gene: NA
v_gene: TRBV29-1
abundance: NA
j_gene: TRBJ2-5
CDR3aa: CSVEGTQYF
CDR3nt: TGCAGCGTTGAGGGGACCCAGTACTTC

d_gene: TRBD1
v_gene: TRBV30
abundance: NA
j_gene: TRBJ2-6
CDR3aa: CAWMKGARSGANVLTF
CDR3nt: TGTGCCTGGATGAAGGGGGCTAGGTCTGGGGCCAACGTCCTGACTTTC

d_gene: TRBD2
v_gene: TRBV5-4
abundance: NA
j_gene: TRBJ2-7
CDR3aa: CASSAGLAYEQYF
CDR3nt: TGTGCCAGCAGCGCCGGACTAGCCTACGAGCAGTACTTC

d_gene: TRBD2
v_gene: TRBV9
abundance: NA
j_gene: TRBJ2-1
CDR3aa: CASSAQLGLADNNEQFF
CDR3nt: TGTGCCAGCAGCGCGCAGTTGGGACTAGCGGACAACAATGAGCAGTTCTTC

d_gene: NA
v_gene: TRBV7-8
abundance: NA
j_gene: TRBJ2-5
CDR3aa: CASSSLEVGTQYF
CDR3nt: TGTGCCAGCAGCTCGTTAGAGGTCGGGACCCAGTACTTC

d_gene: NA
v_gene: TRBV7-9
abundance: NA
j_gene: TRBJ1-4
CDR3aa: CASSSYGTNEKLFF
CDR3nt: TGTGCCAGCAGCTCCTATGGGACTAATGAAAAACTGTTTTTT

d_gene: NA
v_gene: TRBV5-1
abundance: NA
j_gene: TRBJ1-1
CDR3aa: CASSFGPATEAFF
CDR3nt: TGCGCCAGCAGCTTCGGACCGGCCACTGAAGCTTTCTTT

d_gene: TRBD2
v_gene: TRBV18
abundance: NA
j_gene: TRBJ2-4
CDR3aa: CASSPMAGVMGNIQYF
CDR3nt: TGTGCCAGCTCACCAATGGCGGGAGTGATGGGGAACATTCAGTACTTC